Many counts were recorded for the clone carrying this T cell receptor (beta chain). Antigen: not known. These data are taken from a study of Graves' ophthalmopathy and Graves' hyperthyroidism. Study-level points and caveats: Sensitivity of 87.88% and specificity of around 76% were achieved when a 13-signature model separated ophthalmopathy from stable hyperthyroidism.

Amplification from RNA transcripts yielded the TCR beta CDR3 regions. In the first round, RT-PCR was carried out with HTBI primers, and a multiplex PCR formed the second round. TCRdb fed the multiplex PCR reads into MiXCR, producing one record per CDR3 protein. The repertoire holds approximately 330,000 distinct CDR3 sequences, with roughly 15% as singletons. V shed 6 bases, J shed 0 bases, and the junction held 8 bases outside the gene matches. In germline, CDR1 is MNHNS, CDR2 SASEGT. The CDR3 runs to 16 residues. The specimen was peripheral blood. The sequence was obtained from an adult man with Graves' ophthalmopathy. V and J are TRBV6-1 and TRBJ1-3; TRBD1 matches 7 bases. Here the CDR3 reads CASRRQGLFSGNTIYF. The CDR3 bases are TGTGCCAGCAGGAGACAGGGATTATTCTCTGGAAACACCATATATTTT.